Sequencing of this T cell receptor (beta chain) was carried out in a study of cytomegalovirus exposure and HLA in healthy donors. Points from the study as a whole: Exclusion applied to some V segments, including TRBV6-2 and TRBV6-3, as they were indistinguishable. A later analysis by the authors found several of the most significant clusters apparently linked to common viral pathogens.

Use of 60 Vbeta and 13 Jbeta primers characterized the PCR. This table comes from immunoSEQ multiplex PCR, and its TCRdb copy is limited to in-frame clones, with some not included. The sample gives roughly 130,000 clones, around three fifths of which show up once; roughly 8.6% is in the top ten. About this clone itself: Antigen unknown.

The CDR3 sequence is 14 residues long. The V end lost 4 bases, the J end lost 4 bases, and 14 bases lay between the germline ends. The germline V gene has CDR1 GTSNPN and CDR2 SVGIG (reference sequence). This receptor was taken from a woman aged 40 to 55 in good health and CMV-seropositive. The sequenced sample was PBMCs. V is TRBV30 and J is TRBJ1-3, with a tentative D call TRBD1 (5 bases). The DNA of the CDR3 is TGTGCCTGGATGGAGGGGACGGGGGGAAACACCATATATTTT. This encodes CAWMEGTGGNTIYF.